The T cell receptor beta chain described here comes from a study of blood T cell repertoires in COVID-19. Study background: In each case, the material was cDNA or gDNA derived from T cells, B-cell-depleted T cells, or PBMCs.

The authors' processing: Quantification of nucleated cells was approximated via reference gene primer amplification. Method: immunoSEQ multiplex PCR; TCRdb's copy keeps in-frame clones and lacks some. The V and J calls and the clone size are those of that table, but D and trimming were determined from the DNA. The sample includes some 180,000 clones, 70% to 80% seen only once; the top ten take 13% to 15%. Participants were placed into cohorts based on the clinical history they reported. A case of COVID-19 had been met by exposed participants within 2 weeks before study entry. CDR1 is LNHNV and CDR2 is YYDKDF in the germline V gene (reference sequence). This CDR3 spans 17 amino acids. V was clipped by 5 bases and J by 1 base; unmatched bases: 11.

This chain uses TRBV15 with TRBJ2-4, with 7 nucleotides matching TRBD1. Source material: PBMCs or T cells enriched from blood (not recorded which). This TCR was recovered from a man aged 60 to 69 who had been exposed to COVID-19. The CDR3, as DNA: TGTGCCACCAGCCGGGTGGACAGGCTATCGGCCAAAAACATTCAGTACTTC. Amino acid sequence: CATSRVDRLSAKNIQYF.